Sequencing of this T cell receptor (beta chain) was carried out in a study of response to subunit inactivated influenza vaccine. TCRdb ran MiXCR on the RT-PCR reads and lists one entry per CDR3 protein. Among over 450,000 distinct CDR3 sequences listed, around 13% were seen once. Germline V lookup: CDR1 SEHNR, CDR2 FQNEAQ (reference sequence). The V gene end was trimmed by 4 bases and the J gene end by 0 bases; junction bases not matched to a gene: 5. This CDR3 has 17 amino acids. The sequence was collected from a man in his fifties or sixties who received an inactivated influenza vaccine. The sequences come from PBMCs from blood, collected roughly 45 days after vaccination. V usage is TRBV7-9 and J usage is TRBJ2-6; 8 bases fit TRBD1. CDR3 region: CASSSNRGSSGANVLTF. Written as DNA, the CDR3 is TGTGCCAGCAGCTCTAACAGGGGGAGCTCTGGGGCCAACGTCCTGACTTTC.